The clone carrying this T cell receptor (beta chain) was observed once. Its specificity is not known. The sample comes from a study of cytomegalovirus exposure and HLA in healthy donors. Study details: There were fewer than 130 million unique TCR beta sequences, drawn from about 179 million T cells, in an earlier analysis. The Caucasian-associated ancestry cluster contained about 80% of the 300 to 400 genotyped donors.

With 60 Vbeta and 13 Jbeta primers, the PCR was carried out. Assay: immunoSEQ multiplex PCR; the TCRdb copy retains only in-frame clones and omits some. The data contain about 150,000 clones, more than 75% of them singletons. Study-level results: Later on, an analysis tied about 17,000 TCR beta sequences to HLA alleles at 0.05 false discovery rate.

Trimming removed 7 bases from V and 2 bases from J, with 12 bases in between. This CDR3 spans 14 amino acids. The V gene's germline CDR1 is LNHDA and CDR2 SQIVND (reference sequence). The rearrangement joins TRBV19 to TRBJ1-3; maybe TRBD1 (6 bases). This sequence originates from a woman aged 40 to 50 in good health and CMV-seropositive. The sequencing sample was made of PBMCs. The CDR3 region has the DNA TGTGCCAGTAAGGACAGCGCCCCTGGAAACACCATATATTTT. Translation: CASKDSAPGNTIYF. The variable domain in full, completed from reference TRBV19 and TRBJ1-3, reads DGGITQSPKYLFRKEGQNVTLSCEQNLNHDAMYWYRQDPGQGLRLIYYSQIVNDFQKGDIAEGYSVSREKKESFPLTVTSAQKNPTAFYLCASKDSAPGNTIYFGEGSWLTVV.